A single sample gave rise to the 16 T cell receptor beta chains below, sequenced in a study of T cells in tuberculosis. The protocol was immunoSEQ multiplex PCR, while the TCRdb copy is restricted to in-frame clones and leaves out a portion. This sample yields around 35,000 clones, of which under 95% are seen a single time; about 2.4% belongs to the top ten. This sample's time point: new active TB diagnosis, blood taken before or within 7 days of starting treatment. The material sequenced was PBMCs, taken at tuberculosis diagnosis. The source of these receptors is an adult with tuberculosis.

This chain joins TRBV6-1 and TRBJ2-1; 9 bases are a match to TRBD1. V trimming: 2 bases; J trimming: 8 bases; junction bases outside the gene matches: 7. Germline CDR1 and CDR2: MNHNS and SASEGT. The CDR3 is made up of 15 amino acids. CDR3 in amino acids: CASSEWGTGLYEQFF. The CDR3 DNA reads as TGTGCCAGCAGTGAATGGGGGACAGGGTTGTATGAGCAGTTCTTC.

The CDR3 DNA follows: TGTGCCACCAGCAGAGAAGGGCAGGGCGGCGCGAATGAGCAGTTCTTC. Protein product: CATSREGQGGANEQFF. The chain joins TRBV15 to TRBJ2-1; D is possibly TRBD1 (5 bases). Trimming shortened V by 0 bases and J by 7 bases, and 16 bases separated the two germline ends. CDR1 and CDR2 (germline): LNHNV, YYDKDF (reference sequence). The CDR3 runs to 16 residues.

In its sample, this clone was seen a few times. The chain employs TRBV19 and TRBJ1-1, with D unresolved. Germline values: CDR1 LNHDA, CDR2 SQIVND (reference sequence). The CDR3 totals 13 residues. Deletions cut 5 bases from V and 0 bases from J, with 7 bases between. This CDR3 is CASSAYLNTEAFF. The CDR3 DNA is TGTGCCAGTAGTGCCTACTTGAACACTGAAGCTTTCTTT.

A few counts support this clone. V usage is TRBV6-1 and J usage is TRBJ1-2; no reliable D call. The CDR3 length is 14 residues. The germline V and J ends were trimmed by 10 bases and 1 base, with 16 bases remaining between them. The V gene's germline CDR1 is MNHNS and CDR2 SASEGT. The CDR3, as DNA: TGTGCCACCCTCGGCAGCGATATTAACTATGGCTACACCTTC. Translation gives CATLGSDINYGYTF.

V gene TRBV4-3 combines with J gene TRBJ2-3; maybe TRBD1 (5 bases). CDR1 is LGHNA, CDR2 YSLEER, per germline. The CDR3 covers 16 residues. V lost 0 bases and J 5 bases, leaving 15 bases between the germline ends. CDR3 sequence: CASSQDPPPGRDTQYF. In DNA, the CDR3 is TGCGCCAGCAGCCAAGATCCCCCTCCAGGGCGAGATACGCAGTATTTT.

The chain has TRBV10-1 and TRBJ2-1, with D unresolved. Germline V CDR1 and CDR2: WNHNN, SYGVQD (reference sequence). The ends were cut back, 3 bases at V and 2 bases at J, with 5 bases in the middle. CDR3 length equals 13 residues. The CDR3 sequence: CASSDGPYNEQFF. Written as DNA, the CDR3 is TGCGCCAGCAGTGACGGTCCCTACAATGAGCAGTTCTTC.

This chain links TRBV27 with TRBJ2-3; 10 bases fit TRBD2. The trim removed 7 bases at V and 1 base at J, leaving 11 bases unmatched. This CDR3 contains 17 residues. CDR1 and CDR2 from the germline V gene are MNHEY and SMNVEV (reference sequence). As DNA, the CDR3 is TGTGCCAGCATAACGAGCGGGGGGGCATTCGGCACAGATACGCAGTATTTT. It is translated as CASITSGGAFGTDTQYF.

The chain is built from TRBV6-5 and TRBJ2-4; D is unclear. Germline loops: CDR1 MNHEY, CDR2 SVGAGI. The germline V and J ends were trimmed by 6 bases and 0 bases, with 6 bases remaining between them. CDR3 length: 13 residues. The CDR3, as DNA: TGTGCCAGCAGAACAGCAGCCAAAAACATTCAGTACTTC. This translates into CASRTAAKNIQYF.

The chain combines TRBV7-6 with TRBJ1-3; D unclear. Trimming took 2 bases from V and 2 from J, leaving 10 bases between them. The CDR3 length is 15 residues. Germline V gene data show CDR1 as SGHVS and CDR2 as FNYEAQ. CDR3 sequence (DNA): TGTGCCAGCAGCTTACGGGGTTCGGCTGGAAACACCATATATTTT. Its protein product is CASSLRGSAGNTIYF.

This chain links TRBV29-1 with TRBJ1-2; 10 bases line up with TRBD1. V gave up 5 bases and J gave up 5 bases; unmatched junction bases: 5. From germline, CDR1 is SQVTM and CDR2 ANQGSEA. This CDR3 has 13 amino acids. CDR3 region: CSVKTGGAYGYTF. CDR3 sequence (DNA): TGCAGCGTTAAGACAGGGGGCGCTTATGGCTACACCTTC.

The rearrangement uses TRBV5-6 and TRBJ2-1; D is possibly TRBD1 (5 bases). The germline V gene has CDR1 SGHDT and CDR2 YYEEEE. The CDR3 extends over 17 amino acids. Trimming left V 1 base short and J 0 bases short, with 14 bases between. The CDR3 spells CASSLMGPPSSYNEQFF. The CDR3 DNA reads as TGTGCCAGCAGCTTGATGGGGCCTCCAAGCTCCTACAATGAGCAGTTCTTC.

This chain uses TRBV4-1 with TRBJ1-4; no clear D. Trimming left V 1 base short and J 2 bases short, with 14 bases between. The CDR3 length is 17 residues. Looked up from germline, CDR1 is MGHRA and CDR2 is YSYEKL. The CDR3 nucleotides read TGCGCCAGCAGCCAAGTAGCCGCATCAACCACTAATGAAAAACTGTTTTTT. Protein product: CASSQVAASTTNEKLFF.

The chain has TRBV5-1 and TRBJ1-6, with D possibly being TRBD1 (6 bases). Germline V gene data show CDR1 as SGHRS and CDR2 as YFSETQ. The germline V and J ends were trimmed by 0 bases and 4 bases, with 11 bases remaining between them. This CDR3 is 16 amino acids long. CDR3 nucleotide sequence: TGCGCCAGCAGCTTGGCCGGACAGAAATATAATTCACCCCTCCACTTT. Amino acids: CASSLAGQKYNSPLHF.

The CDR3 spells CARLSGRLSGANVLTF. Written as DNA, the CDR3 is TGTGCCAGGCTAAGCGGGAGACTCTCTGGGGCCAACGTCCTGACTTTC. V gene TRBV11-2 combines with J gene TRBJ2-6; 8 nucleotides align to TRBD2. The J segment lost 0 bases and the V segment lost 9 bases, leaving 7 bases of the junction unmatched. Germline-derived CDR1 and CDR2 are SGHAT and FQNNGV. This CDR3 is 16 amino acids long. Filled out from reference TRBV11-2 and TRBJ2-6, the complete variable domain reads EAGVAQSPRYKIIEKRQSVAFWCNPISGHATLYWYQQILGQGPKLLIQFQNNGVVDDSQLPKDRFSAERLKGVDSTLKIQPAKLEDSAVYLCARLSGRLSGANVLTFGAGSRLTVL.

V and J are TRBV6-1 and TRBJ2-2; the match to TRBD2 covers 11 bases. V lost 0 bases and J lost 0; bases outside the gene matches: 3. CDR3 length equals 18 residues. Germline-derived CDR1 and CDR2 are MNHNS and SASEGT. In nucleotides, the CDR3 is TGTGCCAGCAGTGAAGCTGTAGCGGGGGGGGCGAACACCGGGGAGCTGTTTTTT. This translates into CASSEAVAGGANTGELFF.

V gene TRBV12-2 combines with J gene TRBJ2-7; TRBD1 is taken as the D call from the table, unchecked against the DNA. TRBV12-2 is labeled a pseudogene. The CDR3 loop spans 16 amino acids. DNA of the CDR3: TGTGCAAGTCGCTTAGCCCAGGCTGGTCGATCCTACGAGCAGTACGTC. Its protein product is CASRLAQAGRSYEQYV.